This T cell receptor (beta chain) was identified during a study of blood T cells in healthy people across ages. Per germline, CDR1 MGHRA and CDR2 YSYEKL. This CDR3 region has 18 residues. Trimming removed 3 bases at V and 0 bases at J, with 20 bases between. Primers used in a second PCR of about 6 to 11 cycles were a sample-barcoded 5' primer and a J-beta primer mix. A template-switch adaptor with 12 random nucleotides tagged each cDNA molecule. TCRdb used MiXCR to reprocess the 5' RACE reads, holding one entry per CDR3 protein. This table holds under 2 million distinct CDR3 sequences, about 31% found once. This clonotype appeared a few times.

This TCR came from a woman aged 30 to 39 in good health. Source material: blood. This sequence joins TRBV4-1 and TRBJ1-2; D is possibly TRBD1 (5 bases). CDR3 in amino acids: CASSQGPPGRIANYGYTF. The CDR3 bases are TGCGCCAGCAGCCAGGGGCCCCCGGGACGGATAGCTAACTATGGCTACACCTTC.